Listed below are T cell receptor beta chains from one sample, sequenced in a study of blood T cell repertoires in COVID-19. The repertoire was sequenced with immunoSEQ multiplex PCR; TCRdb's copy has only in-frame clones and lacks some. Found here are fewer than 350,000 clones, around 86% of them singletons; the top ten hold 2.5% to 3%. What was sequenced was peripheral blood. These receptor sequences come from a woman in her sixties or seventies with active or convalescent COVID-19. Each CDR3 is given with its conserved first and last residue. Each record gives: J gene, D gene, clone size, V gene, CDR3 protein, CDR3 DNA. D genes are given only for firm matches. The listing skips clone size in some rows; elsewhere it reads once, few, many or a size class.

TRBJ2-1,TRBD2,NA,TRBV5-1,CASSLVASGGRSSYNEQFF,TGCGCCAGCAGCTTGGTGGCTAGCGGGGGCCGAAGCTCCTACAATGAGCAGTTCTTC
TRBJ2-7,TRBD1,NA,TRBV9,CASSVGGTGAHEQYF,TGTGCCAGCAGCGTAGGAGGGACAGGCGCCCACGAGCAGTACTTC
TRBJ2-5,TRBD2,NA,TRBV6-5,CASSSLGLAGSTQYF,TGTGCCAGCAGTTCCCTCGGACTAGCGGGGTCCACCCAGTACTTC
TRBJ1-5,TRBD1,NA,TRBV18,CASSPRDLGETGGGSNQPQHF,TGTGCCAGCTCACCGCGAGACCTGGGGGAGACAGGGGGAGGTAGCAATCAGCCCCAGCATTTT
TRBJ2-3,TRBD2,NA,TRBV5-1,CASSRSGGPTDTQYF,TGCGCCAGCAGCCGTAGCGGGGGGCCCACAGATACGCAGTATTTT
TRBJ1-1,NA,NA,TRBV11-2,CASNKPGSGTEAFF,TGTGCCAGCAACAAGCCTGGGTCGGGCACTGAAGCTTTCTTT
TRBJ2-2,NA,NA,TRBV7-2,CASSLWAMDISNTGELFF,TGTGCCAGCAGCTTGTGGGCCATGGACATCTCGAACACCGGGGAGCTGTTTTTT
TRBJ2-7,TRBD2,NA,TRBV7-2,CASSSRVAGAGEQYF,TGTGCCAGCAGCTCGAGGGTAGCGGGGGCTGGCGAGCAGTACTTC
TRBJ1-3,NA,NA,TRBV19,CASSTRQDFSGNTIYF,TGTGCCAGTAGTACCCGACAGGACTTCTCTGGAAACACCATATATTTT
TRBJ2-7,TRBD1,NA,TRBV7-2,CASSLAGQGWDEQYF,TGTGCCAGCAGCTTAGCGGGACAGGGGTGGGACGAGCAGTACTTC
TRBJ1-1,TRBD1,NA,TRBV6-6,CASSYAKGQGIAEAFF,TGTGCCAGCAGTTACGCCAAGGGACAGGGTATTGCTGAAGCTTTCTTT
TRBJ1-3,NA,NA,TRBV6-6,CASSYRQLLNTIYF,TGTGCCAGCAGTTACCGACAGCTGCTAAACACCATATATTTT
TRBJ1-2,TRBD1,once,TRBV29-1,CSVEVGTEDGYTF,TGCAGCGTTGAGGTTGGGACAGAGGATGGCTACACCTTC
TRBJ2-7,NA,NA,TRBV7-9,CASSLVQGRSYEQYF,TGTGCCAGCAGCTTAGTACAGGGCCGCTCCTACGAGCAGTACTTC
TRBJ1-5,NA,NA,TRBV10-3,CAISESQGMEPQHF,TGTGCCATCAGTGAGTCTCAGGGGATGGAGCCCCAGCATTTT
TRBJ2-3,NA,NA,TRBV29-1,CSVGLGGRADTQYF,TGCAGCGTCGGGTTGGGGGGTCGCGCAGATACGCAGTATTTT
TRBJ2-7,TRBD1,NA,TRBV7-9,CASSFADRDYEQYF,TGTGCCAGCAGCTTTGCGGACAGGGACTACGAGCAGTACTTC
TRBJ2-7,NA,NA,TRBV5-6,CASSLGTGTYEQYF,TGTGCCAGCAGCTTGGGGACGGGGACCTACGAGCAGTACTTC
TRBJ1-5,TRBD1,NA,TRBV5-5,CASSYTGQGGNQPQHF,TGTGCCAGCAGCTATACGGGACAGGGGGGGAATCAGCCCCAGCATTTT
TRBJ1-2,TRBD1,NA,TRBV7-2,CASRSGQGEHGYTF,TGTGCCAGCAGATCCGGACAGGGTGAACATGGCTACACCTTC
TRBJ2-1,NA,few,TRBV5-1,CASSFPPGYNEQFF,TGCGCCAGCAGCTTTCCGCCAGGGTACAATGAGCAGTTCTTC
TRBJ1-2,NA,many,TRBV5-1,CASSERQAVGGYTF,TGCGCCAGCAGCGAGAGACAGGCCGTTGGAGGCTACACCTTC
TRBJ2-1,TRBD1,NA,TRBV2,CASSTGQGGFDEQFF,TGTGCCAGCAGTACGGGACAGGGAGGTTTTGATGAGCAGTTCTTC
TRBJ2-7,TRBD1,NA,TRBV7-2,CASSPSPGQGEYF,TGTGCCAGCAGCCCCTCGCCGGGACAGGGGGAGTACTTC
TRBJ2-1,NA,few,TRBV7-3,CASSSKNNEQFF,TGTGCCAGCAGCTCAAAAAACAATGAGCAGTTCTTC
TRBJ2-2,NA,NA,TRBV7-2,CASSLTSELFF,TGTGCCAGCAGCTTAACTTCGGAGCTGTTTTTT
TRBJ1-2,NA,NA,TRBV6-5,CASSYRGHGYGYTF,TGTGCCAGCAGTTACAGGGGACACGGCTATGGCTACACCTTC